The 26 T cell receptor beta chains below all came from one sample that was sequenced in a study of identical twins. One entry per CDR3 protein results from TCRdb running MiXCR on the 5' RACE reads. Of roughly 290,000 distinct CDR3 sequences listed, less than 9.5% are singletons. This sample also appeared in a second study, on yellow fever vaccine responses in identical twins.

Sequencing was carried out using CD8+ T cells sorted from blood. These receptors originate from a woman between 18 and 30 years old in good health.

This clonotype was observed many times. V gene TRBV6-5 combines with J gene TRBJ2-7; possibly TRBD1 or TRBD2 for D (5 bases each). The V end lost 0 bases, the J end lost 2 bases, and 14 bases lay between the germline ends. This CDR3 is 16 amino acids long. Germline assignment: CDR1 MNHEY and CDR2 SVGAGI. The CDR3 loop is CASSYSVSGRAYEQYF. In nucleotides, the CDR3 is TGTGCCAGCAGTTACTCGGTATCAGGGAGAGCCTACGAGCAGTACTTC.

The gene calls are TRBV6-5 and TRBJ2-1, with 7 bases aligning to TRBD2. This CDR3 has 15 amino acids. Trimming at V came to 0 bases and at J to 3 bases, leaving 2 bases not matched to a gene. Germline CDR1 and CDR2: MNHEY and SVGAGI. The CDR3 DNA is TGTGCCAGCAGTTACTCTCCTAGCGGCTACAATGAGCAGTTCTTC. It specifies CASSYSPSGYNEQFF.

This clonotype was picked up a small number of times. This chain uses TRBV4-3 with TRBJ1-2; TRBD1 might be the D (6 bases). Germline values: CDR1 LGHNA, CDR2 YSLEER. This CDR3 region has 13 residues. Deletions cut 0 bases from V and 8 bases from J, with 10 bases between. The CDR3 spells CASSQENRVGYTF. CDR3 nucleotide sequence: TGCGCCAGCAGCCAAGAAAACAGGGTCGGCTACACCTTC.

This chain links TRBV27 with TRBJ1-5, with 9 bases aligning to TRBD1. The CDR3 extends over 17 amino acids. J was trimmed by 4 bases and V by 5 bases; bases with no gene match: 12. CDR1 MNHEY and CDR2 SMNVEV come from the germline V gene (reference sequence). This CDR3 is CASSPIFTGGWNQPQHF. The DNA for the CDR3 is TGTGCCAGCAGTCCGATCTTTACAGGGGGCTGGAATCAGCCCCAGCATTTT.

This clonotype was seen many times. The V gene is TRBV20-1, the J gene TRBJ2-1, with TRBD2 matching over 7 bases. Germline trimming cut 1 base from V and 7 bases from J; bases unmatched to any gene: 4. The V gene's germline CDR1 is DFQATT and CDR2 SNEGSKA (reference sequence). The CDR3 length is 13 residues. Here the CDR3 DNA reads TGCAGTGCTAGAGTAAGGGGAGGGAATGAGCAGTTCTTC. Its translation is CSARVRGGNEQFF.

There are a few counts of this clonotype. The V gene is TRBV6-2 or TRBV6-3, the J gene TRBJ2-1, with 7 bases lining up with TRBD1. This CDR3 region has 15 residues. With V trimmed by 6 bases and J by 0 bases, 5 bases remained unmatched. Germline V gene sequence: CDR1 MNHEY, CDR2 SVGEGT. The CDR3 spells CASSQTGFSYNEQFF. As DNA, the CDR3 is TGTGCCAGCAGCCAGACAGGGTTCTCCTACAATGAGCAGTTCTTC.

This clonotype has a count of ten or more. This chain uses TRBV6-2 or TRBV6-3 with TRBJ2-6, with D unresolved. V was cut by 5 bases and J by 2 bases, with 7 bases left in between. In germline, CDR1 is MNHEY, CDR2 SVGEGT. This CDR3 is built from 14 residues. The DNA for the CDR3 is TGTGCCAGCAGTACGATCGCTGGGGCCAACGTCCTGACTTTC. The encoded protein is CASSTIAGANVLTF.

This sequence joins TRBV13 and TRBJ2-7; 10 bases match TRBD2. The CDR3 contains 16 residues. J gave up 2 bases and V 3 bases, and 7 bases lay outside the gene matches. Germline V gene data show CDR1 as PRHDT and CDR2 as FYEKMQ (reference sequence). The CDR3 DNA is TGTGCCAGCAGCTTCTTAGCGGGAGGCTTACCCTACGAGCAGTACTTC. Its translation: CASSFLAGGLPYEQYF.

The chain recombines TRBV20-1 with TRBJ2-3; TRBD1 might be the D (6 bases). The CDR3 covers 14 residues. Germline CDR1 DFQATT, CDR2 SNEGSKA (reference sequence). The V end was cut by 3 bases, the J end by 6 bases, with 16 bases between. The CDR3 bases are TGCAGTGCTAGGGGACCCCCGAGGGGGGATACGCAGTATTTT. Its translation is CSARGPPRGDTQYF.

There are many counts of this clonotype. In DNA, the CDR3 is TGCAGTGCGAGCGGACCATTAAACACTGAAGCTTTCTTT. Amino acid sequence: CSASGPLNTEAFF. The gene calls are TRBV20-1 and TRBJ1-1; D unresolved. V lost 6 bases and J 2 bases, leaving 13 bases between the germline ends. Germline values: CDR1 DFQATT, CDR2 SNEGSKA (reference sequence). This CDR3 has 13 residues.

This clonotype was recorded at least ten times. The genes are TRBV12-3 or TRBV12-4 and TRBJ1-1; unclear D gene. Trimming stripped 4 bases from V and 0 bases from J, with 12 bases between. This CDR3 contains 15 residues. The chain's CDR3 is CASSSDGRMNTEAFF. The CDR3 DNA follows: TGTGCCAGCAGTTCGGACGGGCGGATGAACACTGAAGCTTTCTTT.

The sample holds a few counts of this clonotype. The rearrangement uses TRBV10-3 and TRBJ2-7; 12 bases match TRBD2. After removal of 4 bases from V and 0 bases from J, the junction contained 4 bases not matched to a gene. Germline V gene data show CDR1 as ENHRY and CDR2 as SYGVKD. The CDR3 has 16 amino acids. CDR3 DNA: TGTGCCATCAGTGGGACTAGCGGGGACCTCTCCTACGAGCAGTACTTC. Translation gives CAISGTSGDLSYEQYF.

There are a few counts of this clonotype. CDR3 bases: TGTGCCAGTGCCCAGGGACACCGGCTGGAGACCCAGTACTTC. Translating gives CASAQGHRLETQYF. The chain couples TRBV27 to TRBJ2-5; weak D call: TRBD1 (6 bases). Between the trimmed V and J ends, which lost 9 bases and 5 bases, there was a span of 19 bases. Looked up from germline, CDR1 is MNHEY and CDR2 is SMNVEV (reference sequence). The CDR3 sequence is 14 residues long.

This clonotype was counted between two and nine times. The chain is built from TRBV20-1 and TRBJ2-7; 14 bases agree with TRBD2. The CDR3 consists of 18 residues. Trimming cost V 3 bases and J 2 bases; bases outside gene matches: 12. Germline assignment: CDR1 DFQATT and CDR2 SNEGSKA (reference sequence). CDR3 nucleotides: TGCAGTGCTAGGGCCGGACTAGCGGGGGGCTCGTCCCCCTACGAGCAGTACTTC. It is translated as CSARAGLAGGSSPYEQYF.

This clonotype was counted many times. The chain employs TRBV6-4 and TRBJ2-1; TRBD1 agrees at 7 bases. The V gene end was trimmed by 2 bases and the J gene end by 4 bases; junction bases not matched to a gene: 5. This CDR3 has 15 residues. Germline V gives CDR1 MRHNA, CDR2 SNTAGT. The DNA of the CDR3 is TGTGCCAGCAGTGACAGACAGGGTGGATACAATGAGCAGTTCTTC. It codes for CASSDRQGGYNEQFF.

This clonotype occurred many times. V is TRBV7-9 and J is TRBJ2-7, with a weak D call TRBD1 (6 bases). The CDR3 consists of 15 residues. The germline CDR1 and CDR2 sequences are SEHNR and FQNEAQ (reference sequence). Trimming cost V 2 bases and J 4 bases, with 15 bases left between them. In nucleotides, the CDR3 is TGTGCCAGCAGCTTATTGAGTACAGGGTCGTACGAGCAGTACTTC. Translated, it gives CASSLLSTGSYEQYF.

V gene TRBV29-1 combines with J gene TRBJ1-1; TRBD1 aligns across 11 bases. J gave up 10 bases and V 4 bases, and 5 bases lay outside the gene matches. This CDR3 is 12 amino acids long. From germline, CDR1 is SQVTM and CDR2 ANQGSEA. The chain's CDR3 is CSVGLGQGVAFF. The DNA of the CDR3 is TGCAGCGTTGGATTGGGACAGGGGGTAGCTTTCTTT.

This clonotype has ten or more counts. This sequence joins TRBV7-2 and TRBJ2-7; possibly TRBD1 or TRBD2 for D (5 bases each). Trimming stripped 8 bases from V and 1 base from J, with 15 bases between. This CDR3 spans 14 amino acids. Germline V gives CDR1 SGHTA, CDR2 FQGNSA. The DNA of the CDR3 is TGTGCCAGCCGCCCCGGGACGTATTCCTACGAGCAGTACTTC. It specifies CASRPGTYSYEQYF. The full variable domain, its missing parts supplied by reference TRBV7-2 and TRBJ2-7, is GAGVSQSPSNKVTEKGKDVELRCDPISGHTALYWYRQSLGQGLEFLIYFQGNSAPDKSGLPSDRFSAERTGGSVSTLTIQRTQQEDSAVYLCASRPGTYSYEQYFGPGTRLTVT.

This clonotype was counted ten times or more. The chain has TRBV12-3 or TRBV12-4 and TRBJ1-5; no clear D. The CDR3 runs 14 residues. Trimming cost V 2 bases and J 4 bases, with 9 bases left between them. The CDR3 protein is CASSLRLGNQPQHF. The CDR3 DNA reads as TGTGCCAGCAGTTTACGGTTGGGAAATCAGCCCCAGCATTTT.

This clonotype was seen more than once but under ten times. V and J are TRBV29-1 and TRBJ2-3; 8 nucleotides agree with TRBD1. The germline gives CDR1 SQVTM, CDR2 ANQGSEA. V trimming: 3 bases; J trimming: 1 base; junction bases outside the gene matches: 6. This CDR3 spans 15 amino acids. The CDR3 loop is CSVDPGGRGTDTQYF. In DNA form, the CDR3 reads TGCAGCGTTGACCCAGGGGGCCGAGGCACAGATACGCAGTATTTT.

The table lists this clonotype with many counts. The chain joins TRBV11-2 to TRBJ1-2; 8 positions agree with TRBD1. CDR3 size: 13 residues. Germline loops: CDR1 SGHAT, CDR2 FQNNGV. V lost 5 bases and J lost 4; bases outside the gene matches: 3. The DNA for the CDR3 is TGTGCCAGCAGCCCCGGGACAGGCTATGGCTACACCTTC. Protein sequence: CASSPGTGYGYTF.

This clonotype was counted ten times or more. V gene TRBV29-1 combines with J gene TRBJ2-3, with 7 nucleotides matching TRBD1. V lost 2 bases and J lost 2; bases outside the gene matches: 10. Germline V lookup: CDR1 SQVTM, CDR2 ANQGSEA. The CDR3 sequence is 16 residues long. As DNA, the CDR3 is TGCAGCGTTGAACCGACCGGGACAGAAAACACAGATACGCAGTATTTT. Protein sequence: CSVEPTGTENTDTQYF.

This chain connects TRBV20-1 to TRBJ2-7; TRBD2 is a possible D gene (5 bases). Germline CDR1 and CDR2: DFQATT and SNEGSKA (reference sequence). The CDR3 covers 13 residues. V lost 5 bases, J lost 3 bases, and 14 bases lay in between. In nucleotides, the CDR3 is TGCAGTGCTTCGGGTGAGAGGGTCTACGAGCAGTACTTC. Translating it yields CSASGERVYEQYF.

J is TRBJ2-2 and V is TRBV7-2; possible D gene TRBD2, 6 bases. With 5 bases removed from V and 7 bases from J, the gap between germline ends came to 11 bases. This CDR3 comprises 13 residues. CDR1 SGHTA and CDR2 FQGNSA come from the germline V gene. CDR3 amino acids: CASSPLGGGELFF. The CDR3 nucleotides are TGTGCCAGCAGCCCCTTGGGGGGCGGGGAGCTGTTTTTT.

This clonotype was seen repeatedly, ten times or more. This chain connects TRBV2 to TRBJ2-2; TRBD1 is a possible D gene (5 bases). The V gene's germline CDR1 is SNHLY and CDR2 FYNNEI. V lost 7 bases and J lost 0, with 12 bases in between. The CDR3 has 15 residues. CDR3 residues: CASTWTLTNTGELFF. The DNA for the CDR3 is TGTGCCAGCACCTGGACACTTACGAACACCGGGGAGCTGTTTTTT. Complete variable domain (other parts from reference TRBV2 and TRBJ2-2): EPEVTQTPSHQVTQMGQEVILRCVPISNHLYFYWYRQILGQKVEFLVSFYNNEISEKSEIFDDQFSVERPDGSNFTLKIRSTKLEDSAMYFCASTWTLTNTGELFFGEGSRLTVL.

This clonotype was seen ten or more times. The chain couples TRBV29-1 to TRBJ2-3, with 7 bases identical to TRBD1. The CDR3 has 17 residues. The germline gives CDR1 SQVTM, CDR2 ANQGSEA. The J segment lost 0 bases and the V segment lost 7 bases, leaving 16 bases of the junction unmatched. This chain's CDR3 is CSAQTGHQGVSTDTQYF. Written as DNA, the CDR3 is TGCAGCGCTCAGACAGGTCACCAGGGGGTTAGCACAGATACGCAGTATTTT.